This T cell receptor beta chain was retrieved from a study of T cells in narcolepsy. Whole-study findings and limits: No autoreactive T cell clone sequences appeared in some memory CD4+ repertoires. Autoreactive clonotypes reportedly recurred in blood of same and different patients, not controls. HCRT-specific and TRIB2-specific autoreactive clonotypes appeared among same-patient CSF and blood CD4+ clonotypes.

V was trimmed by 6 bases and J by 7 bases, leaving 10 bases between them. CDR1 and CDR2 from the germline V gene are SGHAT and FQDESV (reference sequence). The CDR3 sequence is 11 residues long. Assay: immunoSEQ multiplex PCR; the TCRdb copy retains only in-frame clones and omits some. Of 25,000 to 30,000 clones in the sample, around 82% are singletons; the top ten hold nearly 3.5%. Concerning this clone itself: Its antigen is not identified.

The chain recombines TRBV11-1 with TRBJ2-7; no definite D call. Sequencing used CD45RA- memory CD4+ T cells from PBMCs. The TCR originated in a human donor with narcolepsy. The DNA for the CDR3 is TGTGCCAGCAGGGGTTTTGGAGAGCAGTACTTC. Encoded protein: CASRGFGEQYF.